The 30 T cell receptor beta chains below come from one sample, sequenced in a study of blood T cell repertoires in COVID-19. Sequenced by immunoSEQ multiplex PCR; TCRdb stores in-frame clones only, minus some. The sample records about 140,000 clones, over 70% being singletons. Material: peripheral blood. The receptors here all came from a man between 60 and 75 years old with active or convalescent COVID-19.

The CDR3 nucleotides read TGTGCCTGGAGCGGGCCGGGACAGGGAGAAAACACCATATATTTT. This codes for CAWSGPGQGENTIYF. V is TRBV30 and J is TRBJ1-3; 9 nucleotides agree with TRBD1. The CDR3 length is 15 residues. Germline V gives CDR1 GTSNPN, CDR2 SVGIG (reference sequence). V shed 3 bases and J 6 bases; nucleotides not matched to a gene: 9.

The J gene is TRBJ2-7, the V gene TRBV18, with 7 bases identical to TRBD1. CDR3 size: 14 residues. Germline V gene sequence: CDR1 KGHSH, CDR2 LQKENI. Trimming took 3 bases from V and 7 from J; bases not matched to a gene: 9. CDR3 region: CASSPGQILGEQYF. The DNA for the CDR3 is TGTGCCAGCTCACCGGGACAGATCCTCGGGGAGCAGTACTTC.

CDR3 sequence reads: CASSPLGTAVRWDYGYTF. CDR3 DNA: TGTGCCAGCAGCCCTTTGGGGACAGCCGTCCGATGGGACTATGGCTACACCTTC. The V and J genes are TRBV6-2 or TRBV6-3 and TRBJ1-2, with 7 bases matching TRBD1. The CDR3 consists of 18 residues. The V gene end was trimmed by 6 bases and the J gene end by 3 bases; junction bases not matched to a gene: 19. Germline V gene data show CDR1 as MNHEY and CDR2 as SVGEGT.

The gene calls are TRBV28 and TRBJ1-2, with 8 bases identical to TRBD1. This CDR3 region has 16 residues. The germline V gene encodes CDR1 MDHEN and CDR2 SYDVKM. Trimming at V came to 3 bases and at J to 1 base, leaving 7 bases not matched to a gene. The CDR3 DNA reads TGTGCCAGCAGTTTCCGTGGACAGGGATTTAACTATGGCTACACCTTC. It is translated as CASSFRGQGFNYGYTF.

This rearrangement joins TRBV11-2 to TRBJ2-7, with 8 positions matching TRBD1. CDR1 and CDR2 (germline): SGHAT, FQNNGV. The CDR3 totals 15 residues. J lost 2 bases, V lost 0 bases, and 3 bases had no gene match. The DNA of the CDR3 is TGTGCCAGCAGCTTAGATCGGACAGGGCCCTACGAGCAGTACTTC. Protein sequence: CASSLDRTGPYEQYF.

This chain joins TRBV3-1 (or the pseudogene TRBV3-2) and TRBJ1-5; D is perhaps TRBD1 (5 bases). The germline V gene has CDR1 LGHDT and CDR2 YNNKEL (reference sequence). Between the trimmed V and J ends, which lost 0 bases and 3 bases, there was a span of 9 bases. This CDR3 region has 15 residues. As DNA, the CDR3 is TGTGCCAGCAGCCAAGATGGGGGGTACAATCAGCCCCAGCATTTT. Translated: CASSQDGGYNQPQHF.

The chain carries TRBV4-3 and TRBJ2-7; TRBD2 matches 9 bases. Trimming cost V 1 base and J 4 bases; bases outside gene matches: 8. Germline loops: CDR1 LGHNA, CDR2 YSLEER. The CDR3 totals 16 residues. The CDR3 reads CASSQGVAGEGYEQYF. Here the CDR3 DNA reads TGCGCCAGCAGCCAAGGAGTAGCGGGAGAAGGATACGAGCAGTACTTC.

The V gene is TRBV6-2 or TRBV6-3, the J gene TRBJ2-5; no clear D gene. This CDR3 has 14 residues. Trimming removed 1 base from V and 1 base from J, with 7 bases in between. CDR1 and CDR2 from the germline V gene are MNHEY and SVGEGT. The CDR3 coding sequence is TGTGCCAGCAGTTACTTCTCAGTCCAAGAGACCCAGTACTTC. This translates into CASSYFSVQETQYF.

This chain uses TRBV11-2 with TRBJ2-5; the match to TRBD1 covers 7 bases. CDR1 is SGHAT and CDR2 is FQNNGV in the germline V gene. The CDR3 extends over 15 amino acids. V lost 3 bases to trimming and J lost 5 bases; unmatched junction nucleotides: 9. CDR3: CASSFADRLGETQYF. The CDR3 DNA reads as TGTGCCAGCAGCTTCGCGGACAGGCTCGGGGAGACCCAGTACTTC.

This chain joins TRBV7-3 and TRBJ2-3, with TRBD2 identical over 10 bases. Germline-derived CDR1 and CDR2 are SGHTA and FQGTGA. CDR3 size: 16 residues. V was pared by 5 bases and J by 4 bases, with 9 bases of the junction left unmatched. CDR3 bases: TGTGCCAGCAGCCGAGCTAGCGGGAGAAATTCAGATACGCAGTATTTT. It encodes CASSRASGRNSDTQYF.

This clone was counted a few times. The rearrangement joins TRBV28 to TRBJ1-3; D possibly corresponds to TRBD1 (5 bases). This CDR3 spans 14 amino acids. V dropped 6 bases and J dropped 1 base, with 10 bases sitting between them. Germline values: CDR1 MDHEN, CDR2 SYDVKM. CDR3 amino acids: CASRSRESGNTIYF. As DNA, the CDR3 is TGTGCCAGCAGATCCAGGGAATCTGGAAACACCATATATTTT.

The chain is built from TRBV19 and TRBJ2-3; 10 bases are a match to TRBD1. Germline assignment: CDR1 LNHDA and CDR2 SQIVND (reference sequence). V shed 3 bases, J shed 3 bases, and the junction held 6 bases outside the gene matches. This CDR3 is built from 16 residues. The CDR3 protein is CASSIRDRGRTDTQYF. CDR3 bases: TGTGCCAGTAGTATTAGGGACAGGGGTAGGACAGATACGCAGTATTTT.

The J gene is TRBJ2-3, the V gene TRBV19; a possible D gene is TRBD1 (5 bases). Germline lookup yields CDR1 LNHDA and CDR2 SQIVND (reference sequence). The V and J ends lost 4 bases and 4 bases respectively, with 9 bases between them. This CDR3 is 13 amino acids long. The CDR3 region is CASSKGFSDTQYF. DNA for the CDR3: TGTGCCAGTAGTAAGGGGTTCTCAGATACGCAGTATTTT.

The DNA for the CDR3 is TGTGCCAGTCGCACTCGTGAAGGGGGAGCTAACTATGGCTACACCTTC. Its protein product is CASRTREGGANYGYTF. This chain connects TRBV19 to TRBJ1-2; D perhaps matches TRBD1 (6 bases). The germline CDR1 and CDR2 sequences are LNHDA and SQIVND (reference sequence). The V gene lost 8 bases and the J gene lost 0 bases, with 19 bases spanning the gap. CDR3 length equals 16 residues.

The V gene is TRBV28, the J gene TRBJ1-4; perhaps TRBD1 as D (6 bases). The CDR3 runs 14 residues. Looked up from germline, CDR1 is MDHEN and CDR2 is SYDVKM. Trimming removed 5 bases from V and 4 bases from J, with 11 bases in between. CDR3: CASSTGHLNEKLFF. DNA for the CDR3: TGTGCCAGCAGTACGGGACACCTTAATGAAAAACTGTTTTTT.

The rearrangement uses TRBV18 and TRBJ2-3; 10 nucleotides match TRBD1. Germline CDR1 reads KGHSH; CDR2 reads LQKENI. With 1 base clipped from V and 4 bases from J, the junction kept 8 bases outside the gene matches. This CDR3 contains 17 residues. The CDR3 DNA follows: TGTGCCAGCTCACCACTCCGACAGGGGGCGTTCGCAGATACGCAGTATTTT. As protein: CASSPLRQGAFADTQYF. Drawing the rest from reference TRBV18 and TRBJ2-3, the complete variable domain is NAGVMQNPRHLVRRRGQEARLRCSPMKGHSHVYWYRQLPEEGLKFMVYLQKENIIDESGMPKERFSAEFPKEGPSILRIQQVVRGDSAAYFCASSPLRQGAFADTQYFGPGTRLTVL.

CDR3 bases: TGTGCCAGCAGCCACCCTGGGACAGGGGGGAGCTATGGCTACACCTTC. It codes for CASSHPGTGGSYGYTF. The genes are TRBV28 and TRBJ1-2, with TRBD1 identical over 11 bases. The germline V gene encodes CDR1 MDHEN and CDR2 SYDVKM. CDR3 length equals 16 residues. After removal of 6 bases from V and 4 bases from J, the junction contained 10 bases not matched to a gene.

The J gene is TRBJ1-6, the V gene TRBV18; D not certain. With 2 bases removed from V and 10 bases from J, the gap between germline ends came to 12 bases. Germline V gene sequence: CDR1 KGHSH, CDR2 LQKENI. The CDR3 has 14 amino acids. The CDR3 loop reads CASSPLGRNSPLHF. DNA of the CDR3: TGTGCCAGCTCACCATTGGGCCGCAACTCACCCCTCCACTTT. Full variable domain (remainder filled in from reference TRBV18 and TRBJ1-6): NAGVMQNPRHLVRRRGQEARLRCSPMKGHSHVYWYRQLPEEGLKFMVYLQKENIIDESGMPKERFSAEFPKEGPSILRIQQVVRGDSAAYFCASSPLGRNSPLHFGNGTRLTVT.

This clone was seen just once. The rearrangement joins TRBV7-2 to TRBJ1-4; D ambiguous. Trimming left V 5 bases short and J 8 bases short, with 18 bases between. The CDR3 loop spans 15 amino acids. CDR1 is SGHTA and CDR2 is FQGNSA in the germline V gene. CDR3 amino acids: CASSEDSLKVEKLFF. The DNA for the CDR3 is TGTGCCAGCAGCGAGGACTCTCTCAAGGTGGAAAAACTGTTTTTT.

The V gene is TRBV4-3, the J gene TRBJ2-1, with 7 bases lining up with TRBD2. CDR1 and CDR2 (germline): LGHNA, YSLEER. This CDR3 comprises 16 residues. V shed 3 bases and J 3 bases; nucleotides not matched to a gene: 8. CDR3 nucleotide sequence: TGCGCCAGCAGCCAGTCACTAGCGACGGGCTACAATGAGCAGTTCTTC. Its protein is CASSQSLATGYNEQFF.

The gene calls are TRBV19 and TRBJ2-7; no clear D gene. Germline CDR1 LNHDA, CDR2 SQIVND (reference sequence). The CDR3 runs 13 residues. Between the trimmed V and J ends, which lost 5 bases and 3 bases, there was a span of 11 bases. The CDR3 DNA is TGTGCCAGTAGTCTTTCGCGGTTCTACGAGCAGTACTTC. This codes for CASSLSRFYEQYF.

For the CDR3, the DNA is TGTGCCAGCAGTTTAGGAGGAGGACAGTTTAATGAAAAACTGTTTTTT. This sequence encodes CASSLGGGQFNEKLFF. The chain joins TRBV28 to TRBJ1-4, with a tentative D call TRBD1 (6 bases). This CDR3 spans 16 amino acids. Deletions cut 2 bases from V and 4 bases from J, with 14 bases between. Germline assignment: CDR1 MDHEN and CDR2 SYDVKM.

The rearrangement joins TRBV2 to TRBJ2-7, with unresolved D. CDR1 and CDR2 (germline): SNHLY, FYNNEI. This CDR3 region has 14 residues. V lost 1 base to trimming and J lost 3 bases, with 10 bases between them. The CDR3: CASSEGRQGYEQYF. The DNA of the CDR3 is TGTGCCAGCAGTGAAGGCAGGCAAGGCTACGAGCAGTACTTC.

The chain is built from TRBV19 and TRBJ1-5; possible D gene TRBD1, 5 bases. The germline CDR1 and CDR2 sequences are LNHDA and SQIVND (reference sequence). The CDR3 extends over 14 amino acids. Between the trimmed V and J ends, which lost 5 bases and 6 bases, there was a span of 14 bases. The DNA of the CDR3 is TGTGCCAGTAGTTGGGGAGGGGTGGGTCAGCCCCAGCATTTT. It yields the protein CASSWGGVGQPQHF.

The chain is built from TRBV5-1 and TRBJ2-2; D may be TRBD2 (6 bases). The CDR3 length is 16 residues. The V and J ends lost 0 bases and 1 base respectively, with 10 bases between them. Germline V gene lookup returns CDR1 SGHRS and CDR2 YFSETQ. The CDR3 reads CASSLVAGRNTGELFF. In DNA, the CDR3 is TGCGCCAGCAGCTTGGTTGCGGGGAGGAACACCGGGGAGCTGTTTTTT.

In nucleotides, the CDR3 is TGTGCCAGCAGCTTAGTCGCGACAAAGAACACCGGGGAGCTGTTTTTT. Residues: CASSLVATKNTGELFF. The V call is TRBV7-2, the J call TRBJ2-2; D uncertain. The germline V and J ends were trimmed by 1 base and 1 base, with 10 bases remaining between them. CDR3 length: 16 residues. The germline CDR1 and CDR2 sequences are SGHTA and FQGNSA.

This chain links TRBV5-4 with TRBJ2-2, with D perhaps matching TRBD1 (6 bases). The germline V and J ends were trimmed by 1 base and 1 base, with 8 bases remaining between them. The CDR3 extends over 15 amino acids. The V gene's germline CDR1 is SGHNT and CDR2 YYREEE (reference sequence). CDR3 DNA sequence: TGTGCCAGCAGCTTGACAGGGAGGAACACCGGGGAGCTGTTTTTT. Amino acids: CASSLTGRNTGELFF.

The chain carries TRBV7-3 and TRBJ2-7, with 9 bases lining up with TRBD1. V lost 5 bases and J lost 4; bases outside the gene matches: 9. The CDR3 covers 15 residues. In germline, CDR1 is SGHTA, CDR2 FQGTGA. The CDR3 loop is CASSLTGGDLYEQYF. The CDR3, as DNA: TGTGCCAGCAGCCTCACAGGGGGCGATTTGTACGAGCAGTACTTC.

Written as DNA, the CDR3 is TGTGCCAGCAGTGAAATAGGAGGCAGGCACGAGCAGTACTTC. It yields the protein CASSEIGGRHEQYF. V gene TRBV6-1 combines with J gene TRBJ2-7, with D perhaps matching TRBD2 (5 bases). Germline assignment: CDR1 MNHNS and CDR2 SASEGT. The CDR3 spans 14 residues. With 2 bases removed from V and 5 bases from J, the gap between germline ends came to 13 bases.

The chain carries TRBV27 and TRBJ1-2; tentatively, D is TRBD1 (6 bases). CDR1 MNHEY and CDR2 SMNVEV come from the germline V gene (reference sequence). The V end lost 7 bases, the J end lost 2 bases, and 17 bases lay between the germline ends. The CDR3 is made up of 15 amino acids. CDR3 DNA sequence: TGTGCCAGCAAGCCAAGGGTCAGGGGCAACTATGGCTACACCTTC. It encodes CASKPRVRGNYGYTF.